The 25 T cell receptor beta chains listed next were all sequenced from one sample in a study of blood T cells in healthy people across ages. The use of a sample-barcoded 5' primer and a J-beta primer mix characterized a second PCR of roughly 7 to 12 cycles. TCRdb ran MiXCR on the 5' RACE reads and lists one entry per CDR3 protein. Of under 1 million distinct CDR3 sequences listed, under 45% were seen once; the top ten hold around 21%. The sample was blood. These receptors originate from a man in his 60s in good health.

This clonotype turned up a few times. The chain recombines TRBV7-2 with TRBJ2-7, with 16 bases identical to TRBD2. The ends lost 0 bases at V and 7 bases at J; junction bases unmatched: 12. This CDR3 contains 19 residues. Germline values: CDR1 SGHTA, CDR2 FQGNSA. The CDR3 loop reads CASSLASSGLAGGPGEQYF. The CDR3 nucleotides read TGTGCCAGCAGCTTAGCGTCATCGGGACTAGCGGGGGGGCCGGGAGAGCAGTACTTC.

This clonotype has only a few counts. The V call is TRBV2, the J call TRBJ1-5; no clear D. Per germline, CDR1 SNHLY and CDR2 FYNNEI. The CDR3 is made up of 12 amino acids. The V end lost 6 bases, the J end lost 3 bases, and 6 bases lay between the germline ends. The CDR3 DNA is TGTGCCAGCAGGTACTACAATCAGCCCCAGCATTTT. It encodes CASRYYNQPQHF. The whole variable domain, filled in from reference TRBV2 and TRBJ1-5, reads EPEVTQTPSHQVTQMGQEVILRCVPISNHLYFYWYRQILGQKVEFLVSFYNNEISEKSEIFDDQFSVERPDGSNFTLKIRSTKLEDSAMYFCASRYYNQPQHFGDGTRLSIL.

Comments on this clonotype: This may be a read error, as it is one base from a much larger clone. This chain connects TRBV5-1 to TRBJ2-4; tentative D call: TRBD1 (6 bases). There are 14 residues in the CDR3. Trimming left V 2 bases short and J 8 bases short, with 14 bases between. Germline lookup yields CDR1 SGHRS and CDR2 YFSETQ. CDR3 residues: CASSLQGGEDIQYF. The CDR3 bases are TGCGCCAGCAGCTTACAGGGTGGTGAAGACATTCAGTACTTC.

This clonotype was seen many times. The chain combines TRBV5-6 with TRBJ2-3, with D possibly matching TRBD2 (6 bases). Per the germline V gene, CDR1 is SGHDT and CDR2 is YYEEEE. The CDR3 is made up of 16 amino acids. V lost 4 bases to trimming and J lost 5 bases, with 20 bases between them. The CDR3 coding sequence is TGTGCCAGCAGCCGGGAGTGGGCCGGGGTGGAAGATACGCAGTATTTT. Translating gives CASSREWAGVEDTQYF.

The rearrangement uses TRBV6-1 and TRBJ1-4; 8 positions agree with TRBD1. V was clipped by 3 bases and J by 8 bases; unmatched bases: 11. Germline V gene data show CDR1 as MNHNS and CDR2 as SASEGT. This CDR3 region has 16 residues. The CDR3 nucleotides read TGTGCCAGCAGTGATGGACGAGGACAGGGACTAGAAAAACTGTTTTTT. Amino acids: CASSDGRGQGLEKLFF.

This rearrangement joins TRBV6-5 to TRBJ2-1; a possible D gene is TRBD1 (6 bases). CDR3 length equals 14 residues. The germline CDR1 and CDR2 sequences are MNHEY and SVGAGI. The V end was cut by 6 bases, the J end by 7 bases, with 16 bases between. This CDR3 is CASRTHGQTNEQFF. CDR3 DNA: TGTGCCAGCAGGACTCACGGACAGACTAATGAGCAGTTCTTC.

Ten or more counts support this clonotype. This may be a read error, as it is one base from a much larger clone. The chain recombines TRBV7-2 with TRBJ2-5; 9 bases are shared with TRBD2. This CDR3 has 16 residues. V was pared by 4 bases and J by 11 bases, with 17 bases of the junction left unmatched. Germline values: CDR1 SGHTA, CDR2 FQGNSA. The CDR3 sequence is CASSYRGGGIYNEQYF. The CDR3 nucleotides are TGTGCCAGCAGCTACCGCGGGGGGGGGATCTACAATGAGCAGTACTTC.

This clonotype was recorded many times. The rearrangement links TRBV7-2 to TRBJ2-3, with 7 bases lining up with TRBD2. The CDR3 length is 12 residues. The germline gives CDR1 SGHTA, CDR2 FQGNSA. Trimming cost V 6 bases and J 4 bases; bases outside gene matches: 1. The CDR3, as DNA: TGTGCCAGCAGGGCGGGGGCAGATACGCAGTATTTT. Protein product: CASRAGADTQYF.

V is TRBV7-2 and J is TRBJ2-7; 10 bases fit TRBD1. Trimming removed 5 bases from V and 3 bases from J; junction bases left unmatched: 7. CDR3 length: 15 residues. The germline V gene has CDR1 SGHTA and CDR2 FQGNSA. CDR3 sequence: CASSDRDRGDYEQYF. For the CDR3, the DNA is TGTGCCAGCAGCGACCGGGACAGGGGAGACTACGAGCAGTACTTC. The full variable domain, its missing parts supplied by reference TRBV7-2 and TRBJ2-7, is GAGVSQSPSNKVTEKGKDVELRCDPISGHTALYWYRQSLGQGLEFLIYFQGNSAPDKSGLPSDRFSAERTGGSVSTLTIQRTQQEDSAVYLCASSDRDRGDYEQYFGPGTRLTVT.

J is TRBJ2-7 and V is TRBV6-2 or TRBV6-3; TRBD2 matches at 14 bases. CDR3 size: 20 residues. Germline loops: CDR1 MNHEY, CDR2 SVGEGT. The trim removed 2 bases at V and 0 bases at J, leaving 12 bases unmatched. The CDR3 protein is CASSYLASGLAGASSYEQYF. The CDR3 coding sequence is TGTGCCAGCAGTTACCTTGCCTCGGGACTAGCGGGGGCGAGCTCCTACGAGCAGTACTTC.

The chain carries TRBV3-1 and TRBJ1-1, with D tentatively TRBD1 (6 bases). Germline CDR1 is LGHDT and CDR2 is YNNKEL (reference sequence). The CDR3 is made up of 11 amino acids. The V and J ends lost 4 bases and 8 bases respectively, with 8 bases between them. The CDR3 coding sequence is TGTGCCAGCAGCCGCGGACAGGAAGCTTTCTTT. Translation: CASSRGQEAFF.

The CDR3 DNA reads TGCAGCCTTCGCGGGGGCGATGAGCAGTTCTTC. It is translated as CSLRGGDEQFF. This chain links TRBV20-1 with TRBJ2-1; a weak D match, TRBD2 (7 bases). In germline, CDR1 is DFQATT, CDR2 SNEGSKA (reference sequence). The CDR3 has 11 amino acids.

The V call is TRBV5-6, the J call TRBJ2-1; 10 positions match TRBD1. Losses at the gene ends were 6 bases for V and 4 bases for J; bases not matched to a gene: 7. The CDR3 length is 15 residues. Germline V gives CDR1 SGHDT, CDR2 YYEEEE. The CDR3 loop is CASNIRGQGYNEQFF. The CDR3 DNA reads as TGTGCCAGCAACATCCGGGGACAGGGGTACAATGAGCAGTTCTTC.

This clonotype was seen only a few times. The chain is built from TRBV12-3 or TRBV12-4 and TRBJ2-5, with 7 bases identical to TRBD2. The CDR3 runs to 14 residues. Unmatched junction bases numbered 4, after V lost 6 bases and J lost 0 bases. CDR3 nucleotide sequence: TGTGCCAGCAGAAGAGCGGGGTACCAAGAGACCCAGTACTTC. Translation gives CASRRAGYQETQYF.

This chain joins TRBV7-3 and TRBJ2-3; 7 bases line up with TRBD2. With V trimmed by 5 bases and J by 8 bases, 10 bases remained unmatched. Germline values: CDR1 SGHTA, CDR2 FQGTGA. The CDR3 is 14 amino acids. The CDR3 nucleotides read TGTGCCAGCAGCCAACGATCGGGGGAGGGTACGCAGTATTTT. Translated, it gives CASSQRSGEGTQYF. Drawing the rest from reference TRBV7-3 and TRBJ2-3, the complete variable domain is GAGVSQTPSNKVTEKGKYVELRCDPISGHTALYWYRQSLGQGPEFLIYFQGTGAADDSGLPNDRFFAVRPEGSVSTLKIQRTERGDSAVYLCASSQRSGEGTQYFGPGTRLTVL.

V and J are TRBV4-3 and TRBJ2-7, with D perhaps matching TRBD1 or TRBD2 (5 bases each). CDR1 LGHNA and CDR2 YSLEER come from the germline V gene. V was trimmed by 1 base and J by 2 bases, leaving 12 bases between them. The CDR3 runs 15 residues. CDR3 nucleotides: TGCGCCAGCAGCCAAGCTTGGGGGAAGGCCTACGAGCAGTACTTC. It translates to CASSQAWGKAYEQYF.

This clonotype came up a few times. J is TRBJ2-1 and V is TRBV7-2; D is undetermined. The CDR3 is made up of 14 amino acids. Germline V CDR1 and CDR2: SGHTA, FQGNSA. V gave up 7 bases and J gave up 0 bases, with 10 bases separating them. CDR3 coding DNA: TGTGCCAGCACTCATCCGAGCTCCTACAATGAGCAGTTCTTC. Protein product: CASTHPSSYNEQFF.

The chain joins TRBV28 to TRBJ2-7; possible D gene TRBD1, 5 bases. Between the trimmed V and J ends, which lost 6 bases and 5 bases, there was a span of 11 bases. The CDR3 length is 12 residues. CDR1 is MDHEN, CDR2 SYDVKM, per germline. In DNA form, the CDR3 reads TGTGCCAGCAGAGTTTCAGGGAACGAGCAGTACTTC. Encoded protein: CASRVSGNEQYF.

The V gene is TRBV7-2, the J gene TRBJ2-2; perhaps TRBD2 as D (5 bases). The V gene lost 5 bases and the J gene lost 4 bases, with 14 bases spanning the gap. This CDR3 is 15 amino acids long. Germline CDR1 and CDR2: SGHTA and FQGNSA. The CDR3 loop is CASSPRPRGTGELFF. As DNA, the CDR3 is TGTGCCAGCAGCCCCCGCCCCCGGGGCACCGGGGAGCTGTTTTTT.

This clonotype was seen ten or more times. The chain employs TRBV6-2 or TRBV6-3 and TRBJ2-1; D might be TRBD2 (5 bases). Germline V gives CDR1 MNHEY, CDR2 SVGEGT. The CDR3 has 16 residues. V was clipped by 4 bases and J by 0 bases, with 13 bases between them. Here the CDR3 reads CASSSPDGVSYNEQFF. As DNA, the CDR3 is TGTGCCAGCAGTTCCCCGGACGGGGTCTCCTACAATGAGCAGTTCTTC.

The chain recombines TRBV4-1 with TRBJ2-5, with D perhaps being TRBD1 or TRBD2 (5 bases each). TRBJ2-1 matches the DNA end more closely, so the J call is doubtful. CDR3 size: 15 residues. The V gene's germline CDR1 is MGHRA and CDR2 YSYEKL. CDR3 protein: CASSQEEVGVETQFF. CDR3 DNA sequence: TGCGCCAGCAGCCAAGAAGAGGTGGGGGTAGAGACCCAGTTCTTC.

The chain carries TRBV11-3 and TRBJ2-1; TRBD1 matches 7 bases. J was trimmed by 3 bases and V by 5 bases; bases with no gene match: 7. CDR1 is SGHNT, CDR2 YENEEA, per germline. CDR3 length equals 15 residues. Here the CDR3 reads CASSPATGNYNEQFF. Written as DNA, the CDR3 is TGTGCCAGCAGCCCCGCGACAGGGAACTACAATGAGCAGTTCTTC.

The rearrangement joins TRBV7-8 to TRBJ2-5, with D tentatively TRBD1 (6 bases). CDR1 and CDR2 from the germline V gene are SGHVS and FQNEAQ. V was clipped by 5 bases and J by 5 bases, with 15 bases between them. The CDR3 is 14 residues long. The CDR3 bases are TGTGCCAGCAGCAAGCAGGGGTCTGGCGAGACCCAGTACTTC. It codes for CASSKQGSGETQYF. The full variable domain, its missing parts supplied by reference TRBV7-8 and TRBJ2-5, is GAGVSQSPRYKVAKRGQDVALRCDPISGHVSLFWYQQALGQGPEFLTYFQNEAQLDKSGLPSDRFFAERPEGSVSTLKIQRTQQEDSAVYLCASSKQGSGETQYFGPGTRLLVL.

The chain links TRBV12-3 or TRBV12-4 to TRBJ1-5; D remains ambiguous. V shed 6 bases and J shed 7 bases, with 13 bases lying between them. The CDR3 has 13 amino acids. Written as DNA, the CDR3 is TGTGCCAGCAGGGGGATAGTCGGACAGCCCCAGCATTTT. Its translation: CASRGIVGQPQHF.

The CDR3 is CSARQDGDTEAFF. The CDR3, as DNA: TGCAGTGCTAGACAGGACGGGGACACTGAAGCTTTCTTT. This chain links TRBV20-1 with TRBJ1-1; no firm D call. V was cut by 2 bases and J by 3 bases, with 10 bases left in between. This CDR3 is built from 13 residues. From germline, CDR1 is DFQATT and CDR2 SNEGSKA (reference sequence).